The 20 T cell receptor beta chains listed next were all sequenced from one sample in a study of cytomegalovirus exposure and HLA in healthy donors. The PCR had 60 Vbeta and 13 Jbeta primers. This table comes from immunoSEQ multiplex PCR, and its TCRdb copy is limited to in-frame clones, with some not included. This repertoire shows around 120,000 clones, around four fifths found once; its top ten account for approximately 1%. The sample comprised PBMCs. The receptors stem from a human donor in good health.

The chain has TRBV7-8 and TRBJ1-6, with D possibly TRBD1 on 5 matching bases. The length of the CDR3 is 14 residues. Germline assignment: CDR1 SGHVS and CDR2 FQNEAQ. V was pared by 1 base and J by 7 bases, with 8 bases between. The CDR3 reads CASSLGGWNSPLHF. The DNA for the CDR3 is TGTGCCAGCAGCTTAGGGGGCTGGAATTCACCCCTCCACTTT.

This clone was detected only once. The genes are TRBV7-2 and TRBJ2-5, with 14 bases fitting TRBD2. The V segment lost 5 bases and the J segment 0 bases; nucleotides outside the gene matches: 8. Germline values: CDR1 SGHTA, CDR2 FQGNSA. The CDR3 consists of 18 residues. The CDR3 sequence is CASSARLAGGTYQETQYF. CDR3 DNA: TGTGCCAGCAGCGCACGACTAGCGGGGGGGACTTACCAAGAGACCCAGTACTTC. The variable domain in full, completed from reference TRBV7-2 and TRBJ2-5, reads GAGVSQSPSNKVTEKGKDVELRCDPISGHTALYWYRQSLGQGLEFLIYFQGNSAPDKSGLPSDRFSAERTGGSVSTLTIQRTQQEDSAVYLCASSARLAGGTYQETQYFGPGTRLLVL.

V is TRBV29-1 and J is TRBJ2-7; 9 nucleotides agree with TRBD1. The CDR3 has 15 residues. Germline-derived CDR1 and CDR2 are SQVTM and ANQGSEA. The V gene end was trimmed by 4 bases and the J gene end by 2 bases; junction bases not matched to a gene: 9. CDR3 sequence: CSVVGGTGFAYEQYF. For the CDR3, the DNA is TGCAGCGTTGTAGGCGGGACAGGGTTTGCCTACGAGCAGTACTTC.

CDR3 residues: CASNPQGGANYGYTF. The CDR3 nucleotides are TGTGCCAGCAACCCCCAGGGAGGTGCGAACTATGGCTACACCTTC. This chain uses TRBV5-4 with TRBJ1-2, with D possibly matching TRBD1 (5 bases). Germline lookup yields CDR1 SGHNT and CDR2 YYREEE (reference sequence). Trimming stripped 6 bases from V and 2 bases from J, with 17 bases between. CDR3 length equals 15 residues.

The chain has TRBV5-8 and TRBJ1-2; D might be TRBD1 (6 bases). Germline CDR1 SGHTS, CDR2 YDEGEE. V gave up 3 bases and J gave up 3 bases, with 15 bases separating them. The CDR3 has 15 amino acids. The CDR3 reads CASSSPGGADYGYTF. The DNA of the CDR3 is TGTGCCAGCAGCTCCCCGGGGGGGGCCGACTATGGCTACACCTTC.

The V call is TRBV5-4, the J call TRBJ2-1, with 11 nucleotides matching TRBD2. Trimming at V came to 4 bases and at J to 4 bases, leaving 7 bases not matched to a gene. The CDR3 contains 16 residues. Germline CDR1 SGHNT, CDR2 YYREEE (reference sequence). In DNA, the CDR3 is TGTGCCAGCAGCCCCACCGGGACTAGCGGATACAATGAGCAGTTCTTC. Translated: CASSPTGTSGYNEQFF.

The chain couples TRBV11-1 to TRBJ1-1; maybe TRBD1 (5 bases). The V end lost 5 bases, the J end lost 5 bases, and 12 bases lay between the germline ends. Germline V gene lookup returns CDR1 SGHAT and CDR2 FQDESV (reference sequence). This CDR3 spans 13 amino acids. In nucleotides, the CDR3 is TGTGCCAGCAGCGGTACAGGTTTTACTGAAGCTTTCTTT. This translates into CASSGTGFTEAFF. The variable domain in full, completed from reference TRBV11-1 and TRBJ1-1, reads EAEVAQSPRYKITEKSQAVAFWCDPISGHATLYWYRQILGQGPELLVQFQDESVVDDSQLPKDRFSAERLKGVDSTLKIQPAELGDSAMYLCASSGTGFTEAFFGQGTRLTVV.

The chain has TRBV11-2 and TRBJ2-6; D remains ambiguous. Trimming took 5 bases from V and 2 from J, leaving 7 bases between them. CDR3 length: 14 residues. Germline V gives CDR1 SGHAT, CDR2 FQNNGV. The CDR3 DNA follows: TGTGCCAGCAGCCGAGTTACTGGGGCCAACGTCCTGACTTTC. It yields the protein CASSRVTGANVLTF.

This rearrangement joins TRBV11-1 to TRBJ2-1, with TRBD1 identical over 8 bases. Trimming took 5 bases from V and 5 from J; bases not matched to a gene: 5. Per the germline V gene, CDR1 is SGHAT and CDR2 is FQDESV (reference sequence). The CDR3 consists of 14 residues. In DNA, the CDR3 is TGTGCCAGCAGCCCGCGACAGGGGAACAATGAGCAGTTCTTC. Amino acids: CASSPRQGNNEQFF. The full variable domain, with the rest looked up from reference TRBV11-1 and TRBJ2-1, is EAEVAQSPRYKITEKSQAVAFWCDPISGHATLYWYRQILGQGPELLVQFQDESVVDDSQLPKDRFSAERLKGVDSTLKIQPAELGDSAMYLCASSPRQGNNEQFFGPGTRLTVL.

The chain links TRBV6-1 to TRBJ2-7; D may be TRBD1 (5 bases). The V end lost 6 bases, the J end lost 3 bases, and 15 bases lay between the germline ends. Per germline, CDR1 MNHNS and CDR2 SASEGT. This CDR3 has 14 amino acids. CDR3 region: CASRDQGAIYEQYF. In DNA form, the CDR3 reads TGTGCCAGCAGGGATCAAGGGGCGATCTACGAGCAGTACTTC.

The genes are TRBV6-1 and TRBJ1-2; 7 bases are a match to TRBD1. The CDR3 loop spans 16 amino acids. After removal of 2 bases from V and 1 base from J, the junction contained 7 bases not matched to a gene. The V gene's germline CDR1 is MNHNS and CDR2 SASEGT. DNA of the CDR3: TGTGCCAGCAGTGAAACAGGGGACAGTATTAACTATGGCTACACCTTC. It specifies CASSETGDSINYGYTF.

This chain connects TRBV9 to TRBJ1-4, with D perhaps matching TRBD1 (6 bases). Germline loops: CDR1 SGDLS, CDR2 YYNGEE. V lost 3 bases to trimming and J lost 6 bases, with 24 bases between them. The length of the CDR3 is 18 residues. The CDR3 DNA sequence: TGTGCCAGCAGCGCTCAGAAGACCCAGGGGCGGGGGGATGAAAAACTGTTTTTT. This translates into CASSAQKTQGRGDEKLFF. The variable domain in full, completed from reference TRBV9 and TRBJ1-4, reads DSGVTQTPKHLITATGQRVTLRCSPRSGDLSVYWYQQSLDQGLQFLIQYYNGEERAKGNILERFSAQQFPDLHSELNLSSLELGDSALYFCASSAQKTQGRGDEKLFFGSGTQLSVL.

The CDR3 nucleotides read TGTGCCAGCAGCCCTATAAGGGGACAGGGGGTAAGTGGCAATCAGCCCCAGCATTTT. Translated: CASSPIRGQGVSGNQPQHF. This rearrangement joins TRBV28 to TRBJ1-5; 11 bases line up with TRBD1. This CDR3 spans 19 amino acids. J was trimmed by 2 bases and V by 6 bases; bases with no gene match: 15. The germline CDR1 and CDR2 sequences are MDHEN and SYDVKM.

V is TRBV7-6 and J is TRBJ2-6, with D uncertain. The CDR3 covers 18 residues. The V gene lost 4 bases and the J gene lost 0 bases, with 16 bases spanning the gap. Germline values: CDR1 SGHVS, CDR2 FNYEAQ. CDR3 protein: CASSSLFLSVSGANVLTF. The CDR3 nucleotides read TGTGCCAGCAGCTCCTTATTCCTATCTGTCTCTGGGGCCAACGTCCTGACTTTC.

Of note for this clone: At one end, the junction sequence differs from germline, possibly due to a read error. The J gene is TRBJ2-1, the V gene TRBV4-1; 8 nucleotides line up with TRBD2. From germline, CDR1 is MGHRA and CDR2 YSYEKL. This CDR3 is built from 12 residues. CDR3 protein: CASSRRGDPVIF. In DNA form, the CDR3 reads TGCGCCAGCAGCCGGCGGGGGGACCCGGTTATCTTC.

The chain employs TRBV7-2 and TRBJ2-5; 7 bases are shared with TRBD1. The CDR3 runs to 14 residues. The V segment lost 6 bases and the J segment 5 bases; nucleotides outside the gene matches: 9. Germline values: CDR1 SGHTA, CDR2 FQGNSA. CDR3 residues: CASRADRARETQYF. CDR3 nucleotides: TGTGCCAGCAGGGCTGACAGGGCCAGGGAGACCCAGTACTTC.

The CDR3: CASSHRTGHSEAFF. The CDR3 region has the DNA TGTGCCAGTAGTCACCGGACAGGCCATTCTGAAGCTTTCTTT. The chain is built from TRBV19 and TRBJ1-1; 7 bases are a match to TRBD1. This CDR3 comprises 14 residues. With 5 bases clipped from V and 6 bases from J, the junction kept 9 bases outside the gene matches. Germline V gene data show CDR1 as LNHDA and CDR2 as SQIVND (reference sequence).

V is TRBV6-5 and J is TRBJ2-3; TRBD2 matches 12 bases. V was pared by 7 bases and J by 0 bases, with 5 bases of the junction left unmatched. In germline, CDR1 is MNHEY, CDR2 SVGAGI. This CDR3 region has 16 residues. The CDR3 protein is CASNYGTSGSTDTQYF. CDR3 nucleotides: TGTGCCAGCAATTATGGGACTAGCGGGAGCACAGATACGCAGTATTTT.

The rearrangement joins TRBV4-1 to TRBJ2-2; the D gene is possibly TRBD2 (7 bases). The CDR3 is made up of 15 amino acids. V lost 6 bases, J lost 6 bases, and 17 bases lay in between. CDR1 MGHRA and CDR2 YSYEKL come from the germline V gene. CDR3 loop: CASRREPGGPGELFF. The CDR3, as DNA: TGCGCCAGCAGACGAGAACCGGGGGGCCCCGGGGAGCTGTTTTTT.

The chain carries TRBV28 and TRBJ1-5; D not certain. V gave up 4 bases and J gave up 3 bases, with 10 bases separating them. Germline V gene lookup returns CDR1 MDHEN and CDR2 SYDVKM. CDR3 size: 14 residues. CDR3 region: CASSSTVDNQPQHF. The CDR3 DNA reads TGTGCCAGCAGTTCTACAGTAGACAATCAGCCCCAGCATTTT.